These 20 T cell receptor beta chains were all obtained from the same sample, sequenced in a study of early T cells in non-severe SARS-CoV-2 infection. TCRdb passed the 5' RACE reads through MiXCR, listing each CDR3 protein once. Here the sample spans tens of thousands of distinct CDR3 sequences, less than 8.5% being singletons. Sequencing was done on a sample of whole blood. The receptors here all came from an adult who was a healthcare worker with PCR-confirmed SARS-CoV-2 infection or an uninfected control (not recorded which).

Many counts were recorded for this clonotype. The rearrangement uses TRBV7-2 and TRBJ2-6; D is uncertain. The CDR3 spans 14 residues. V was clipped by 1 base and J by 9 bases, with 10 bases between them. Germline-derived CDR1 and CDR2 are SGHTA and FQGNSA. The CDR3 region has the DNA TGTGCCAGCAGCTTAGTTAAAAGGGTCAACGTCCTGACTTTC. Translation gives CASSLVKRVNVLTF.

This clonotype was counted at least ten times. The V and J genes are TRBV29-1 and TRBJ2-2; the D is unclear. CDR3 length: 15 residues. The germline gives CDR1 SQVTM, CDR2 ANQGSEA. Between the trimmed V and J ends, which lost 5 bases and 0 bases, there was a span of 13 bases. CDR3 region: CSVPPPGSNTGELFF. The CDR3 bases are TGCAGCGTTCCCCCCCCCGGCTCGAACACCGGGGAGCTGTTTTTT.

This clonotype has only a few counts. The V gene is TRBV19, the J gene TRBJ1-5, with D hard to call. V gave up 3 bases and J gave up 6 bases, with 6 bases separating them. This CDR3 is 12 amino acids long. In germline, CDR1 is LNHDA, CDR2 SQIVND (reference sequence). For the CDR3, the DNA is TGTGCCAGTAGTATTGGCCTTCAGCCCCAGCATTTT. Amino acid sequence: CASSIGLQPQHF.

Only a few counts were recorded for this clonotype. This chain joins TRBV12-3 or TRBV12-4 and TRBJ2-1; D not resolved. Trimming shortened V by 6 bases and J by 7 bases, and 19 bases separated the two germline ends. This CDR3 contains 15 residues. The DNA of the CDR3 is TGTGCCAGCAGCCACCTGGTCGGCTTCCCTAATGAGCAGTTCTTC. Translated: CASSHLVGFPNEQFF.

This clonotype occurred many times. This chain links TRBV20-1 with TRBJ2-1; D might be TRBD2 (7 bases). Trimming stripped 2 bases from V and 0 bases from J, with 17 bases between. Germline assignment: CDR1 DFQATT and CDR2 SNEGSKA (reference sequence). The CDR3 is made up of 17 amino acids. In nucleotides, the CDR3 is TGCAGTGCTAGAAAGGGGGGGATGATAAGCTCCTACAATGAGCAGTTCTTC. Amino acids: CSARKGGMISSYNEQFF.

This clonotype occurred many times. The chain links TRBV29-1 to TRBJ1-4; D is unclear. Per the germline V gene, CDR1 is SQVTM and CDR2 is ANQGSEA. The CDR3 totals 11 residues. Trimming left V 5 bases short and J 5 bases short, with 6 bases between. The CDR3: CSVILNEKLFF. DNA for the CDR3: TGCAGCGTTATCCTAAATGAAAAACTGTTTTTT. Using reference TRBV29-1 and TRBJ1-4 for the parts outside the CDR3, the full variable domain is SAVISQKPSRDICQRGTSLTIQCQVDSQVTMMFWYRQQPGQSLTLIATANQGSEATYESGFVIDKFPISRPNLTFSTLTVSNMSPEDSSIYLCSVILNEKLFFGSGTQLSVL.

This chain links TRBV5-1 with TRBJ1-1; D is unresolved. This CDR3 spans 14 amino acids. V was clipped by 0 bases and J by 0 bases, with 6 bases between them. Germline CDR1 and CDR2: SGHRS and YFSETQ. In DNA, the CDR3 is TGCGCCAGCAGCTTGGCAAAACTGAACACTGAAGCTTTCTTT. Its translation: CASSLAKLNTEAFF.

This clonotype has only a few counts. The chain uses TRBV11-3 and TRBJ2-1, with D possibly matching TRBD1 (6 bases). Germline-derived CDR1 and CDR2 are SGHNT and YENEEA. Trimming took 5 bases from V and 1 from J, leaving 12 bases between them. CDR3 length equals 15 residues. CDR3 protein: CASSRTAQSYNEQFF. The DNA for the CDR3 is TGTGCCAGCAGCAGGACAGCACAATCCTACAATGAGCAGTTCTTC. The variable domain in full, completed from reference TRBV11-3 and TRBJ2-1, reads EAGVVQSPRYKIIEKKQPVAFWCNPISGHNTLYWYLQNLGQGPELLIRYENEEAVDDSQLPKDRFSAERLKGVDSTLKIQPAELGDSAVYLCASSRTAQSYNEQFFGPGTRLTVL.

This clonotype was seen a few times. This sequence joins TRBV21-1 and TRBJ2-1; the table gives TRBD1 as D, unverified against the DNA. TRBV21-1 has pseudogene status. The CDR3 loop spans 13 amino acids. The CDR3 nucleotides read TGTGCCAGCAGCAAACACCTGGGGGCAGAGCAGTTCTTC. Translation gives CASSKHLGAEQFF.

This clonotype was recorded many times. V is TRBV7-9 and J is TRBJ2-7; D gene uncertain. CDR1 and CDR2 (germline): SEHNR, FQNEAQ (reference sequence). Trimming stripped 1 base from V and 1 base from J, with 8 bases between. There are 14 residues in the CDR3. The CDR3 nucleotides read TGTGCCAGCAGCTTAGGGGCAGTTTCCTACGAGCAGTACTTC. Amino acid sequence: CASSLGAVSYEQYF.

A few counts support this clonotype. The V call is TRBV6-6, the J call TRBJ2-2; no reliable D call. The V end lost 0 bases, the J end lost 3 bases, and 5 bases lay between the germline ends. The germline V gene encodes CDR1 MNHNY and CDR2 SVGAGI (reference sequence). CDR3 length: 14 amino acids. The chain's CDR3 is CASSYSEYTGELFF. In DNA, the CDR3 is TGTGCCAGCAGTTACTCAGAATACACCGGGGAGCTGTTTTTT.

This clonotype was observed many times. The V and J genes are TRBV6-1 and TRBJ1-2, with D possibly TRBD1 on 5 matching bases. Per the germline V gene, CDR1 is MNHNS and CDR2 is SASEGT. The CDR3 is made up of 13 amino acids. Trimming took 4 bases from V and 8 from J, leaving 14 bases between them. CDR3 coding DNA: TGTGCCAGCAGTGCTGGGACGGACGGAGGCTACACCTTC. This codes for CASSAGTDGGYTF.

At least ten counts were recorded for this clonotype. The chain uses TRBV14 and TRBJ1-1; 8 bases agree with TRBD1. This CDR3 region has 13 residues. Trimming cost V 0 bases and J 11 bases; bases outside gene matches: 5. Germline V gene lookup returns CDR1 SGHDN and CDR2 FVKESK. In DNA form, the CDR3 reads TGTGCCAGCAGCCAAGATGTACAGGGGGAGGCTTTCTTT. Protein: CASSQDVQGEAFF.

This chain connects TRBV2 to TRBJ2-3, with a possible D match to TRBD1 (5 bases). CDR3 length: 14 amino acids. Germline V gene data show CDR1 as SNHLY and CDR2 as FYNNEI. The V and J ends lost 8 bases and 2 bases respectively, with 14 bases between them. The DNA for the CDR3 is TGTGCCAGCCAATTTAAGGGGTACACAGATACGCAGTATTTT. Translating gives CASQFKGYTDTQYF.

This clonotype was detected a few times. V usage is TRBV10-3 and J usage is TRBJ1-2; no reliable D call. Germline V gene sequence: CDR1 ENHRY, CDR2 SYGVKD. The CDR3 loop spans 11 amino acids. The V end lost 3 bases, the J end lost 8 bases, and 7 bases lay between the germline ends. The CDR3 sequence is CAISEHGGYTF. In DNA form, the CDR3 reads TGTGCCATCAGTGAACATGGCGGCTACACCTTC.

This clonotype was observed many times. The chain combines TRBV5-1 with TRBJ1-2; no firm D call. This CDR3 region has 14 residues. V was trimmed by 0 bases and J by 1 base, leaving 7 bases between them. Germline assignment: CDR1 SGHRS and CDR2 YFSETQ. The DNA of the CDR3 is TGCGCCAGCAGCTTGGAAGGGAGTAACTATGGCTACACCTTC. The encoded protein is CASSLEGSNYGYTF.

This clonotype was counted many times. The DNA for the CDR3 is TGTGCCAGCAGTACGATCGCAAGGGGACAGACTAATGAAAAACTGTTTTTT. This codes for CASSTIARGQTNEKLFF. The chain links TRBV27 to TRBJ1-4; 7 nucleotides align to TRBD1. The CDR3 has 17 amino acids. The J segment lost 2 bases and the V segment lost 5 bases, leaving 11 bases of the junction unmatched. The V gene's germline CDR1 is MNHEY and CDR2 SMNVEV (reference sequence). Using reference TRBV27 and TRBJ1-4 for the parts outside the CDR3, the full variable domain is EAQVTQNPRYLITVTGKKLTVTCSQNMNHEYMSWYRQDPGLGLRQIYYSMNVEVTDKGDVPEGYKVSRKEKRNFPLILESPSPNQTSLYFCASSTIARGQTNEKLFFGSGTQLSVL.

There are many counts of this clonotype. This rearrangement joins TRBV4-3 to TRBJ1-1; 7 positions match TRBD1. The J segment lost 0 bases and the V segment lost 0 bases, leaving 4 bases of the junction unmatched. Germline loops: CDR1 LGHNA, CDR2 YSLEER. The length of the CDR3 is 16 residues. CDR3 sequence (DNA): TGCGCCAGCAGCCAAGACCCGGACAGGCTGAACACTGAAGCTTTCTTT. The encoded protein is CASSQDPDRLNTEAFF.

The J gene is TRBJ2-5, the V gene TRBV7-9; D remains ambiguous. CDR1 and CDR2 (germline): SEHNR, FQNEAQ (reference sequence). CDR3 length equals 18 residues. V lost 9 bases to trimming and J lost 2 bases, with 28 bases between them. The CDR3, as DNA: TGTGCCAGGGGAATGGGTAGTCTGAGTTGCCGGATGCAAGAGACCCAGTACTTC. Protein sequence: CARGMGSLSCRMQETQYF.

This clonotype was detected many times. The chain links TRBV28 to TRBJ2-7; 8 bases map to TRBD1. Germline CDR1 reads MDHEN; CDR2 reads SYDVKM. V was pared by 5 bases and J by 3 bases, with 9 bases of the junction left unmatched. The CDR3 runs to 15 residues. The CDR3 sequence is CASSHPGTGVYEQYF. The CDR3 bases are TGTGCCAGCAGTCACCCCGGGACAGGAGTCTACGAGCAGTACTTC.